The 20 T cell receptor beta chains listed next were all sequenced from one sample in a study of T cells in Graves' hyperthyroidism and ophthalmopathy. Amplified regions were TCR beta CDR3 sequences from RNA transcripts. The primer set for the first-round RT-PCR of the TCR CDR3 was HTBI. TCRdb independently ran MiXCR on the multiplex PCR reads; one entry per CDR3 protein. The sample has about 640,000 distinct CDR3 sequences, about a fifth seen once. Specimen: blood. These receptors came from a man younger than 45 with Graves' ophthalmopathy.

The V gene is TRBV28, the J gene TRBJ1-3; D remains ambiguous. Trimming removed 7 bases from V and 0 bases from J, with 13 bases in between. The CDR3 has 15 amino acids. The germline V gene encodes CDR1 MDHEN and CDR2 SYDVKM. The CDR3 DNA follows: TGTGCCAGCAATGAACACGCGAGCTCTGGAAACACCATATATTTT. Protein: CASNEHASSGNTIYF.

DNA for the CDR3: TGTGCCTGGAGTGCCAACCACAATGAGCAGTTCTTC. This translates into CAWSANHNEQFF. The chain couples TRBV30 to TRBJ2-1; D remains unclear. V gave up 1 base and J gave up 5 bases, with 6 bases separating them. The germline V gene encodes CDR1 GTSNPN and CDR2 SVGIG (reference sequence). CDR3 length: 12 amino acids.

The table lists this clonotype with a few counts. This chain links TRBV28 with TRBJ2-7; no reliable D call. Per the germline V gene, CDR1 is MDHEN and CDR2 is SYDVKM. Trimming stripped 4 bases from V and 6 bases from J, with 16 bases between. This CDR3 is 14 amino acids long. CDR3 coding DNA: TGTGCCAGCAGTTCACCGGCCCGCTCGCCCGAGCAGTACTTC. It specifies CASSSPARSPEQYF.

This chain joins TRBV6-5 and TRBJ1-5; D is undetermined. Trimming removed 0 bases from V and 3 bases from J, with 9 bases in between. CDR3 size: 15 residues. The germline CDR1 and CDR2 sequences are MNHEY and SVGAGI. The CDR3 region is CASSYSHRHNQPQHF. The CDR3 nucleotides read TGTGCCAGCAGTTACTCTCACAGACACAATCAGCCCCAGCATTTT.

This clonotype occurred many times. The chain joins TRBV11-2 to TRBJ2-7, with D tentatively TRBD1 or TRBD2 (5 bases each). The V and J ends lost 5 bases and 0 bases respectively, with 14 bases between them. CDR1 is SGHAT, CDR2 FQNNGV, per germline. The length of the CDR3 is 15 residues. DNA for the CDR3: TGTGCCAGCAGCCGCCCGTGGGACGGCTCCTACGAGCAGTACTTC. It codes for CASSRPWDGSYEQYF.

In this sample, this clonotype turned up many times. One junction end disagrees with the germline gene, perhaps due to a read error. This rearrangement joins TRBV4-3 to TRBJ2-7, with 11 nucleotides matching TRBD1. Germline CDR1 is LGHNA and CDR2 is YSLEER. This CDR3 spans 14 amino acids. DNA of the CDR3: TGTGCCAGCAGCCAGGACAGGGGGCCCTACGAGCAGTACTTC. Protein product: CASSQDRGPYEQYF.

In its sample, this clonotype was seen many times. The chain uses TRBV27 and TRBJ2-3; 9 bases agree with TRBD2. The CDR3 has 15 amino acids. The V gene's germline CDR1 is MNHEY and CDR2 SMNVEV (reference sequence). Trimming at V came to 2 bases and at J to 2 bases, leaving 2 bases not matched to a gene. The CDR3 is CASSLGGLATDTQYF. CDR3 sequence (DNA): TGTGCCAGCAGTTTAGGGGGACTAGCCACAGATACGCAGTATTTT.

V usage is TRBV5-1 and J usage is TRBJ2-5; 14 nucleotides agree with TRBD2. The CDR3 length is 15 residues. J gave up 13 bases and V 2 bases, and 10 bases lay outside the gene matches. Per germline, CDR1 SGHRS and CDR2 YFSETQ. CDR3 DNA: TGCGCCAGCAGCTTAGGGACTAGCGGGAGAACAGGATCGTACTTC. The encoded protein is CASSLGTSGRTGSYF.

This clonotype was found many times. The chain couples TRBV11-2 to TRBJ1-4; weak D call: TRBD1 (6 bases). Germline V gives CDR1 SGHAT, CDR2 FQNNGV. The V end lost 2 bases, the J end lost 3 bases, and 10 bases lay between the germline ends. CDR3 length equals 15 residues. The CDR3 bases are TGTGCCAGCAGCTTAAGTGGGGGCTCTAATGAAAAACTGTTTTTT. It translates to CASSLSGGSNEKLFF.

This clonotype showed up just a few times. The rearrangement links TRBV30 to TRBJ2-7, with 8 bases that match TRBD1. V lost 5 bases, J lost 5 bases, and 5 bases stayed unmatched. Germline V CDR1 and CDR2: GTSNPN, SVGIG (reference sequence). The CDR3 totals 12 residues. CDR3 loop: CAWRTGIHEQYF. Here the CDR3 DNA reads TGTGCCTGGCGGACAGGGATCCACGAGCAGTACTTC.

This clonotype was counted many times. The DNA for the CDR3 is TGTGCCAGCACAAAACCAGGGAACACTGAAGCTTTCTTT. It translates to CASTKPGNTEAFF. The chain joins TRBV11-2 to TRBJ1-1; D unresolved. The germline V gene has CDR1 SGHAT and CDR2 FQNNGV. Trimming cost V 7 bases and J 1 base, with 10 bases left between them. The CDR3 contains 13 residues.

The gene calls are TRBV9 and TRBJ2-1; D might be TRBD1 or TRBD2, each matching 5 bases. The CDR3 covers 15 residues. CDR1 and CDR2 from the germline V gene are SGDLS and YYNGEE. Trimming shortened V by 4 bases and J by 5 bases, and 16 bases separated the two germline ends. Written as DNA, the CDR3 is TGTGCCAGCAGCCCCCGCCGGGGACCTAACAATGAGCAGTTCTTC. This encodes CASSPRRGPNNEQFF.

The V and J genes are TRBV6-1 and TRBJ1-1; D is undetermined. The CDR3 has 14 amino acids. V lost 4 bases and J 1 base, leaving 10 bases between the germline ends. The germline gives CDR1 MNHNS, CDR2 SASEGT. CDR3 amino acids: CASSGTTSNTEAFF. DNA of the CDR3: TGTGCCAGCAGTGGCACGACATCGAACACTGAAGCTTTCTTT.

Only a few counts were recorded for this clonotype. The V and J genes are TRBV6-2 or TRBV6-3 and TRBJ2-1, with no clear D. Germline loops: CDR1 MNHEY, CDR2 SVGEGT. Trimming pared 2 bases from V and 1 base from J, leaving 15 bases between. The CDR3 covers 17 residues. CDR3 bases: TGTGCCAGCAGTTACGGGGTATTGGAAAGATCCTACAATGAGCAGTTCTTC. It specifies CASSYGVLERSYNEQFF.

The chain combines TRBV27 with TRBJ2-5; 10 positions match TRBD2. Germline loops: CDR1 MNHEY, CDR2 SMNVEV (reference sequence). This CDR3 has 16 residues. The junction had 10 bases not matched to a gene; V was cut back by 6 bases and J by 3 bases. The CDR3 DNA reads TGTGCCAGCAGCGGTAGGCTAGCGGGAGTAGAAGAGACCCAGTACTTC. Its protein is CASSGRLAGVEETQYF.

This clonotype was observed a few times. The chain joins TRBV3-1 to TRBJ2-1, with D possibly matching TRBD2 (6 bases). The germline V and J ends were trimmed by 2 bases and 4 bases, with 12 bases remaining between them. CDR1 is LGHDT, CDR2 YNNKEL, per germline (reference sequence). The CDR3 is 15 residues long. CDR3 region: CASSQSLALYNEQFF. CDR3 coding DNA: TGTGCCAGCAGCCAATCGCTAGCGCTATACAATGAGCAGTTCTTC.

In this sample, this clonotype turned up many times. The V gene is TRBV28, the J gene TRBJ2-7; TRBD1 matches 10 bases. The CDR3 extends over 15 amino acids. Trimming took 2 bases from V and 6 from J; bases not matched to a gene: 7. From germline, CDR1 is MDHEN and CDR2 SYDVKM. The CDR3 DNA is TGTGCCAGCAGTTTACTTCCCGGGACAGGGGCCGAGCAGTACTTC. Its protein is CASSLLPGTGAEQYF.

The chain links TRBV27 to TRBJ1-6; perhaps TRBD1 as D (5 bases). CDR3 length: 16 amino acids. Trimming left V 4 bases short and J 7 bases short, with 17 bases between. Germline V gene data show CDR1 as MNHEY and CDR2 as SMNVEV (reference sequence). The CDR3 spells CASSWGSGAGNSPLHF. The CDR3 bases are TGTGCCAGCAGTTGGGGGTCCGGGGCAGGGAATTCACCCCTCCACTTT.

The chain employs TRBV7-9 and TRBJ1-4; the D gene is possibly TRBD1 (5 bases). Germline CDR1 reads SEHNR; CDR2 reads FQNEAQ (reference sequence). Trimming removed 2 bases at V and 8 bases at J, with 15 bases between. The CDR3 runs to 15 residues. DNA of the CDR3: TGTGCCAGCAGCTTACCCGTCAAGGAGGGGGAAAAACTGTTTTTT. Residues: CASSLPVKEGEKLFF.

The genes are TRBV5-1 and TRBJ1-2, with 10 positions matching TRBD1. CDR3 length: 15 residues. After removal of 7 bases from V and 7 bases from J, the junction contained 13 bases not matched to a gene. The germline CDR1 and CDR2 sequences are SGHRS and YFSETQ. CDR3 sequence: CASELNPGQGPGYTF. The CDR3 coding sequence is TGCGCCAGCGAACTAAACCCGGGACAGGGGCCTGGCTACACCTTC.